Listed below are T cell receptor beta chains from one sample, sequenced in a study of T-cell reconstitution after alpha-beta-depleted transplantation in children. Via MiXCR, TCRdb re-called the PCR reads, giving one row per CDR3 protein. The table lists approximately 490,000 distinct CDR3 sequences, approximately 10% of them singletons. The material sequenced was PBMCs, taken before TCRalphabeta/CD19-depleted stem cell transplant. Receptor source: a child aged 2 to 10 with inherited bone marrow failure, due to receive a stem cell transplant. The CDR3 runs from the conserved cysteine through the conserved F or W. D genes are given only for firm matches. Where a row states a size, it is once, few, many or the class of an expanded clone; other rows omit it.

d_call: -; j_call: TRBJ2-7; v_call: TRBV20-1; clone_size: many; cdr3_aa: CSAKPSLTYEQYF; cdr3_nt: TGCAGTGCTAAACCGTCTCTAACCTACGAGCAGTACTTC
d_call: -; j_call: TRBJ2-3; v_call: TRBV20-1; clone_size: -; cdr3_aa: CSARDSGKSSTDTQYF; cdr3_nt: TGCAGTGCTAGAGATTCTGGAAAATCTAGCACAGATACGCAGTATTTT
d_call: TRBD2; j_call: TRBJ2-1; v_call: TRBV11-1; clone_size: -; cdr3_aa: CASSLALGVAGGYNEQFF; cdr3_nt: TGTGCCAGCAGCTTAGCGCTTGGGGTAGCGGGAGGATACAATGAGCAGTTCTTC
d_call: -; j_call: TRBJ2-7; v_call: TRBV4-1; clone_size: many; cdr3_aa: CASSQDSTYEQYF; cdr3_nt: TGCGCCAGCAGCCAAGATTCGACCTACGAGCAGTACTTC
d_call: -; j_call: TRBJ2-7; v_call: TRBV19; clone_size: few; cdr3_aa: CASSLGSGFYSYEQYF; cdr3_nt: TGTGCCAGTAGTCTGGGGAGCGGGTTTTACTCCTACGAGCAGTACTTC
d_call: -; j_call: TRBJ2-7; v_call: TRBV7-9; clone_size: -; cdr3_aa: CASSLEGAIYEQYF; cdr3_nt: TGTGCCAGCAGCTTGGAGGGAGCGATCTACGAGCAGTACTTC
d_call: -; j_call: TRBJ2-7; v_call: TRBV20-1; clone_size: many; cdr3_aa: CSAREGLQREQYF; cdr3_nt: TGCAGTGCTAGAGAGGGGCTCCAGAGAGAGCAGTACTTC
d_call: TRBD1; j_call: TRBJ1-1; v_call: TRBV6-2/TRBV6-3; clone_size: many; cdr3_aa: CASSSWGQGLNTEAFF; cdr3_nt: TGTGCCAGCAGTTCCTGGGGACAGGGGCTTAACACTGAAGCTTTCTTT
d_call: -; j_call: TRBJ2-2; v_call: TRBV21-1; clone_size: many; cdr3_aa: CASSTEDRVGELFF; cdr3_nt: TGTGCCAGCAGCACCGAAGACAGGGTCGGGGAGCTGTTTTTT
d_call: TRBD2; j_call: TRBJ2-2; v_call: TRBV7-2; clone_size: few; cdr3_aa: CASSSTSGRAGELFF; cdr3_nt: TGTGCCAGCAGCTCGACTAGCGGGAGGGCCGGGGAGCTGTTTTTT
d_call: -; j_call: TRBJ2-5; v_call: TRBV7-9; clone_size: few; cdr3_aa: CASSFLGAQETQYF; cdr3_nt: TGTGCCAGCAGCTTTCTTGGGGCCCAAGAGACCCAGTACTTC
d_call: -; j_call: TRBJ2-7; v_call: TRBV4-3; clone_size: -; cdr3_aa: CASSRGLDSRQYF; cdr3_nt: TGCGCCAGCAGCCGCGGGCTGGACTCCAGGCAGTACTTC
d_call: -; j_call: TRBJ2-2; v_call: TRBV30; clone_size: many; cdr3_aa: CAWSVTGELFF; cdr3_nt: TGTGCCTGGAGTGTAACCGGGGAGCTGTTTTTT
d_call: -; j_call: TRBJ2-2; v_call: TRBV4-1; clone_size: few; cdr3_aa: CASSQDRQPYTGELFF; cdr3_nt: TGCGCCAGCAGCCAAGATCGCCAGCCATACACCGGGGAGCTGTTTTTT
d_call: TRBD2; j_call: TRBJ2-3; v_call: TRBV10-3; clone_size: many; cdr3_aa: CAIMASGSPDTQYF; cdr3_nt: TGTGCCATCATGGCTAGCGGGAGCCCAGATACGCAGTATTTT
d_call: TRBD1; j_call: TRBJ2-7; v_call: TRBV4-1; clone_size: many; cdr3_aa: CASSQGTGTGGYEQYF; cdr3_nt: TGCGCCAGCAGCCAAGGCACCGGGACAGGTGGCTACGAGCAGTACTTC
d_call: -; j_call: TRBJ1-2; v_call: TRBV4-2; clone_size: -; cdr3_aa: CASSHGRTGPNYGYTF; cdr3_nt: TGTGCCAGCAGCCATGGCAGGACGGGCCCTAACTATGGCTACACCTTC
d_call: -; j_call: TRBJ2-3; v_call: TRBV6-1; clone_size: few; cdr3_aa: CASSEGGVTDTQYF; cdr3_nt: TGTGCCAGCAGTGAGGGCGGGGTTACAGATACGCAGTATTTT
d_call: TRBD2; j_call: TRBJ2-7; v_call: TRBV7-9; clone_size: -; cdr3_aa: CASSQTSGRKYEQYF; cdr3_nt: TGTGCCAGCAGCCAAACTAGCGGGAGAAAATACGAGCAGTACTTC
d_call: -; j_call: TRBJ2-5; v_call: TRBV12-3/TRBV12-4; clone_size: many; cdr3_aa: CASSFSLGETQYF; cdr3_nt: TGTGCCAGCAGTTTTAGTTTGGGAGAGACCCAGTACTTC
d_call: -; j_call: TRBJ2-1; v_call: TRBV27; clone_size: many; cdr3_aa: CASSPRGPYNEQFF; cdr3_nt: TGTGCCAGCAGTCCCCGGGGCCCATACAATGAGCAGTTCTTC
d_call: TRBD1; j_call: TRBJ1-3; v_call: TRBV29-1; clone_size: many; cdr3_aa: CSVGTGSSGNTIYF; cdr3_nt: TGCAGCGTTGGGACAGGGAGCTCTGGAAACACCATATATTTT
d_call: -; j_call: TRBJ2-5; v_call: TRBV5-5; clone_size: few; cdr3_aa: CASYVIAQVQETQYF; cdr3_nt: TGTGCCAGTTACGTGATAGCCCAGGTCCAAGAGACCCAGTACTTC
d_call: TRBD2; j_call: TRBJ2-3; v_call: TRBV28; clone_size: -; cdr3_aa: CASRFMTFPGTSGTTPSTDTQYF; cdr3_nt: TGTGCCAGCAGGTTTATGACCTTTCCCGGGACTAGCGGGACCACCCCTAGCACAGATACGCAGTATTTT
d_call: -; j_call: TRBJ2-7; v_call: TRBV28; clone_size: many; cdr3_aa: CASSLWAAGREYEQYF; cdr3_nt: TGTGCCAGCAGTTTATGGGCGGCGGGAAGGGAGTACGAGCAGTACTTC
d_call: TRBD2; j_call: TRBJ2-4; v_call: TRBV20-1; clone_size: many; cdr3_aa: CSARPAGGKNIQYF; cdr3_nt: TGCAGTGCTAGACCGGCGGGAGGGAAAAACATTCAGTACTTC
d_call: TRBD1; j_call: TRBJ1-1; v_call: TRBV5-1; clone_size: -; cdr3_aa: CASSFGDRAEAFF; cdr3_nt: TGCGCCAGCAGCTTCGGGGACAGGGCTGAAGCTTTCTTT
d_call: -; j_call: TRBJ2-7; v_call: TRBV27; clone_size: many; cdr3_aa: CASSWAGSWDEQYF; cdr3_nt: TGTGCCAGCAGTTGGGCTGGGTCCTGGGACGAGCAGTACTTC
d_call: -; j_call: TRBJ1-3; v_call: TRBV19; clone_size: -; cdr3_aa: CASSVTAHSGNTIYF; cdr3_nt: TGTGCCAGTAGTGTGACAGCCCACTCTGGAAACACCATATATTTT
d_call: -; j_call: TRBJ2-3; v_call: TRBV4-3; clone_size: many; cdr3_aa: CASSQDGAGTDTQYF; cdr3_nt: TGCGCCAGCAGCCAAGATGGAGCGGGCACAGATACGCAGTATTTT
d_call: -; j_call: TRBJ1-4; v_call: TRBV23-1; clone_size: -; cdr3_aa: CARRFTEPNEKLFF; cdr3_nt: TGCGCCAGACGGTTCACCGAGCCTAATGAAAAACTGTTTTTT
d_call: TRBD2; j_call: TRBJ2-3; v_call: TRBV29-1; clone_size: few; cdr3_aa: CSVELLAGDTDTQYF; cdr3_nt: TGCAGCGTTGAACTTCTAGCGGGAGACACAGATACGCAGTATTTT
d_call: -; j_call: TRBJ1-5; v_call: TRBV15; clone_size: many; cdr3_aa: CATSRVADSRYQPQHF; cdr3_nt: TGTGCCACCAGCAGAGTAGCGGACAGTAGATATCAGCCCCAGCATTTT
d_call: TRBD2; j_call: TRBJ2-2; v_call: TRBV7-7; clone_size: few; cdr3_aa: CASRGLAGEATGELFF; cdr3_nt: TGTGCTAGCAGGGGTCTAGCGGGAGAGGCCACCGGGGAGCTGTTTTTT
d_call: TRBD2; j_call: TRBJ2-7; v_call: TRBV11-2; clone_size: few; cdr3_aa: CASSSSPGLADEQYF; cdr3_nt: TGTGCCAGCAGCTCTTCTCCGGGACTAGCAGACGAGCAGTACTTC
d_call: TRBD1; j_call: TRBJ2-5; v_call: TRBV10-3; clone_size: many; cdr3_aa: CAISGDRGTETQYF; cdr3_nt: TGTGCCATCAGTGGCGACAGGGGGACGGAGACCCAGTACTTC
d_call: -; j_call: TRBJ2-3; v_call: TRBV5-4; clone_size: few; cdr3_aa: CASSLRIRTDTQYF; cdr3_nt: TGTGCCAGCAGCTTGAGAATCCGCACAGATACGCAGTATTTT
d_call: -; j_call: TRBJ2-7; v_call: TRBV20-1; clone_size: few; cdr3_aa: CSARPQGSYEQYF; cdr3_nt: TGCAGTGCTCGACCACAGGGCTCCTACGAGCAGTACTTC
d_call: -; j_call: TRBJ2-1; v_call: TRBV24-1; clone_size: many; cdr3_aa: CATSDLGGEQFF; cdr3_nt: TGTGCCACCAGTGATCTAGGGGGTGAGCAGTTCTTC
d_call: -; j_call: TRBJ2-6; v_call: TRBV10-1; clone_size: many; cdr3_aa: CASSESARSGANVLTF; cdr3_nt: TGCGCCAGCAGTGAGTCTGCTAGGTCTGGGGCCAACGTCCTGACTTTC
d_call: -; j_call: TRBJ1-3; v_call: TRBV5-1; clone_size: many; cdr3_aa: CASSLDAWHSGNTIYF; cdr3_nt: TGCGCCAGCAGCTTGGACGCCTGGCACTCTGGAAACACCATATATTTT
d_call: -; j_call: TRBJ2-2; v_call: TRBV29-1; clone_size: many; cdr3_aa: CSVPDSTFTGELFF; cdr3_nt: TGCAGCGTCCCTGACTCGACCTTCACCGGGGAGCTGTTTTTT
d_call: -; j_call: TRBJ1-1; v_call: TRBV28; clone_size: many; cdr3_aa: CASSLVRSVTEAFF; cdr3_nt: TGTGCCAGCAGTTTAGTCAGGTCCGTCACTGAAGCTTTCTTT
d_call: -; j_call: TRBJ2-3; v_call: TRBV6-2/TRBV6-3; clone_size: many; cdr3_aa: CASSPKGVASTDTQYF; cdr3_nt: TGTGCCAGCAGCCCGAAGGGCGTCGCTAGCACAGATACGCAGTATTTT
d_call: -; j_call: TRBJ2-2; v_call: TRBV24-1; clone_size: -; cdr3_aa: CATSDPSAGYFTGELFF; cdr3_nt: TGTGCCACCAGTGATCCCTCAGCGGGCTATTTCACCGGGGAGCTGTTTTTT
d_call: TRBD1; j_call: TRBJ1-1; v_call: TRBV7-2; clone_size: many; cdr3_aa: CASSFSQGDNTEAFF; cdr3_nt: TGTGCCAGCAGCTTCTCCCAGGGGGACAACACTGAAGCTTTCTTT
d_call: TRBD1; j_call: TRBJ1-2; v_call: TRBV5-1; clone_size: many; cdr3_aa: CASSLLGQRFLRGYTF; cdr3_nt: TGCGCCAGCAGCTTGCTGGGACAGCGTTTCCTTAGAGGCTACACCTTC
d_call: -; j_call: TRBJ2-6; v_call: TRBV7-2; clone_size: many; cdr3_aa: CASSPELSGANVLTF; cdr3_nt: TGTGCCAGCAGCCCAGAACTCTCTGGGGCCAACGTCCTGACTTTC
d_call: TRBD1; j_call: TRBJ1-1; v_call: TRBV19; clone_size: few; cdr3_aa: CASRDRGTEAFF; cdr3_nt: TGTGCCAGTAGGGACAGGGGGACTGAAGCTTTCTTT
d_call: TRBD1; j_call: TRBJ2-1; v_call: TRBV5-1; clone_size: many; cdr3_aa: CASSLALDRGSYNEQFF; cdr3_nt: TGCGCCAGCAGCTTGGCCCTCGACAGGGGTTCCTACAATGAGCAGTTCTTC
d_call: TRBD1; j_call: TRBJ2-7; v_call: TRBV29-1; clone_size: -; cdr3_aa: CSVESGQGGYEQYF; cdr3_nt: TGCAGCGTTGAATCGGGACAGGGTGGTTACGAGCAGTACTTC
d_call: TRBD1; j_call: TRBJ2-1; v_call: TRBV29-1; clone_size: many; cdr3_aa: CSVSPGQGALTGNEQFF; cdr3_nt: TGCAGCGTTTCACCGGGACAGGGGGCACTTACTGGCAATGAGCAGTTCTTC
d_call: -; j_call: TRBJ2-1; v_call: TRBV20-1; clone_size: many; cdr3_aa: CSARVWAGGDNEQFF; cdr3_nt: TGCAGTGCTAGAGTTTGGGCGGGTGGGGACAATGAGCAGTTCTTC
d_call: TRBD1; j_call: TRBJ1-6; v_call: TRBV20-1; clone_size: few; cdr3_aa: CSARAGTASGDNSPLHF; cdr3_nt: TGCAGTGCTAGAGCGGGGACAGCCTCCGGGGATAATTCACCCCTCCACTTT
d_call: -; j_call: TRBJ1-5; v_call: TRBV19; clone_size: many; cdr3_aa: CASSIGLQPQHF; cdr3_nt: TGTGCCAGTAGTATAGGGTTACAGCCCCAGCATTTT
d_call: -; j_call: TRBJ2-7; v_call: TRBV6-2/TRBV6-3; clone_size: many; cdr3_aa: CASNPGRTYEQYF; cdr3_nt: TGTGCCAGCAATCCCGGACGGACCTACGAGCAGTACTTC
d_call: TRBD1; j_call: TRBJ2-7; v_call: TRBV18; clone_size: many; cdr3_aa: CASSADRASYEQYF; cdr3_nt: TGTGCCAGCTCAGCGGACAGGGCCTCCTACGAGCAGTACTTC